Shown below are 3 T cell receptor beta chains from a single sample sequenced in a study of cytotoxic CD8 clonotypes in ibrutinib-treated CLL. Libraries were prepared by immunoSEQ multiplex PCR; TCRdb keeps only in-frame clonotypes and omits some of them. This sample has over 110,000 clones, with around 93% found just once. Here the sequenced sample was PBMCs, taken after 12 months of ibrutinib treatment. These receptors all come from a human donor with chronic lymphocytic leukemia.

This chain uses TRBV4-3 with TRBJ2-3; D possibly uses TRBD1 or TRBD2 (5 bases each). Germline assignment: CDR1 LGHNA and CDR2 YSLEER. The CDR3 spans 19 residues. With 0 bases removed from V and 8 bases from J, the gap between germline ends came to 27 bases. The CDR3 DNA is TGCGCCAGCAGCCAAGAATTTTTGGGTTTGGGACGGGACGACACTACGCAGTATTTT. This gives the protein CASSQEFLGLGRDDTTQYF.

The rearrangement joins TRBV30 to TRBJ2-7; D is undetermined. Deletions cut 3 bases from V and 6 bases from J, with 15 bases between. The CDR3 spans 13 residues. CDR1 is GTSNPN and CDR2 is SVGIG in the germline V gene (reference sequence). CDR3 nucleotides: TGTGCCTGGAGCGCCCGGATTTGGGGCGAGCAGTACTTC. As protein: CAWSARIWGEQYF.

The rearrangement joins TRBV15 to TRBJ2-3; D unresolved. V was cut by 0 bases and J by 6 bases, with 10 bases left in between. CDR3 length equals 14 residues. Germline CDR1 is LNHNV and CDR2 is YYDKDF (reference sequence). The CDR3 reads CATSRDLKSDTQYF. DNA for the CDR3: TGTGCCACCAGCAGAGATCTAAAGTCGGATACGCAGTATTTT.